This T cell receptor beta chain is drawn from a study of breast tumors, draining lymph nodes, adjacent tissues. General study points: Tumor T cell lymph node origin was a supported hypothesis, not proven.

Trimming took off 6 bases at V and 5 bases at J, with 17 bases between the two ends. The CDR3 runs to 15 residues. MiXCR, applied by TCRdb to the multiplex PCR reads, yields one record per CDR3 protein. The sample lists a few hundred thousand distinct CDR3 sequences; under 40% were seen once. Samples came from axillary lymph nodes draining the breast cancer. In regard to this clonotype: What it binds is unknown. A much larger clone differs by one base, so this may be a read error.

The sequence was obtained from a female donor with breast cancer. Some clones in this sample may be carry-over from other donors' samples. This rearrangement joins TRBV12-3 or TRBV12-4 to TRBJ2-1; D call uncertain. The sequenced sample consisted of axillary lymph node tissue. CDR3 residues: CASSFLAAQNNEQFF. In nucleotides, the CDR3 is TGTGCCAGCAGCTTCCTCGCGGCCCAGAACAATGAGCAGTTCTTC.